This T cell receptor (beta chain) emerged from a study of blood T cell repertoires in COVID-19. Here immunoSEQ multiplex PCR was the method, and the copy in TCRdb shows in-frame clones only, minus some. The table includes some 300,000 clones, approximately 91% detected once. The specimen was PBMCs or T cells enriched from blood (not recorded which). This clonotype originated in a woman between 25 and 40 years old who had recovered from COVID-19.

CDR3: CASSLGLAGGRVYNEQFF. DNA for the CDR3: TGCGCCAGCAGCTTGGGACTAGCGGGAGGGCGGGTGTACAATGAGCAGTTCTTC. The rearrangement joins TRBV5-1 to TRBJ2-1, with 14 bases that match TRBD2. Germline CDR1 and CDR2: SGHRS and YFSETQ. This CDR3 comprises 18 residues. V shed 0 bases, J shed 4 bases, and the junction held 6 bases outside the gene matches. The entire variable domain, with the rest obtained from reference TRBV5-1 and TRBJ2-1, is as follows: KAGVTQTPRYLIKTRGQQVTLSCSPISGHRSVSWYQQTPGQGLQFLFEYFSETQRNKGNFPGRFSGRQFSNSRSEMNVSTLELGDSALYLCASSLGLAGGRVYNEQFFGPGTRLTVL.